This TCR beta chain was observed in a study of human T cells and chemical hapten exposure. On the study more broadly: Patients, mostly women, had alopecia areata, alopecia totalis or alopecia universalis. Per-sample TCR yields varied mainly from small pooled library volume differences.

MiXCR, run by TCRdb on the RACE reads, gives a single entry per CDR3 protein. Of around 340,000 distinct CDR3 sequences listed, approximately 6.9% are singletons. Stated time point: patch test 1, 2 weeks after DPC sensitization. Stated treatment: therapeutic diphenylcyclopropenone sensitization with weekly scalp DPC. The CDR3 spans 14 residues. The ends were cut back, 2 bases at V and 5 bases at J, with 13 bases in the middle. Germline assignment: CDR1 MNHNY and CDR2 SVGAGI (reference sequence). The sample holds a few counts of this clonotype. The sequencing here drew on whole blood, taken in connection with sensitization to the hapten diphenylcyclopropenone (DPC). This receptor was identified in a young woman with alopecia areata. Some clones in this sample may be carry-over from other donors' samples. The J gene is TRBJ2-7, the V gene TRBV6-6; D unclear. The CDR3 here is CASSYGQEVDEQYF. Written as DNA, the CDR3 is TGTGCCAGCAGTTACGGGCAGGAAGTTGACGAGCAGTACTTC.